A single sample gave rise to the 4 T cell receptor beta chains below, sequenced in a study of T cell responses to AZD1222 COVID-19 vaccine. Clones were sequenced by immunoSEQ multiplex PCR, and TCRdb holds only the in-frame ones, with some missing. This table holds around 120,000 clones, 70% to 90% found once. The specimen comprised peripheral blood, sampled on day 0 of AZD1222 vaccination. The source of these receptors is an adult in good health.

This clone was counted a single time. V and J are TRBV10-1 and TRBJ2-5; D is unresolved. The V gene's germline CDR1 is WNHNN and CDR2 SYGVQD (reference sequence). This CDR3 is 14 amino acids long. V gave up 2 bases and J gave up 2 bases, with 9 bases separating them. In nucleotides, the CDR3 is TGCGCCAGCAGTGAGGACGTAGTACAAGAGACCCAGTACTTC. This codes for CASSEDVVQETQYF.

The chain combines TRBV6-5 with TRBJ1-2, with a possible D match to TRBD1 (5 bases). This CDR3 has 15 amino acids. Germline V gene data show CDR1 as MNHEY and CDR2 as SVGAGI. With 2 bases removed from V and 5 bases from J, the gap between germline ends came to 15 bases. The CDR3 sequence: CASSYGAGFGYGYTF. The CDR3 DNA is TGTGCCAGCAGTTACGGGGCCGGTTTTGGGTATGGCTACACCTTC.

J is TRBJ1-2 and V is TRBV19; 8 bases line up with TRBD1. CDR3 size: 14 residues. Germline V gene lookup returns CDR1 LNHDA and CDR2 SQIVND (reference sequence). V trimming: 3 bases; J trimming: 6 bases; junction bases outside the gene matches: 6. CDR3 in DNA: TGTGCCAGTAGTATCGTGGACAGGGAGGATGGCTACACCTTC. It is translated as CASSIVDREDGYTF.

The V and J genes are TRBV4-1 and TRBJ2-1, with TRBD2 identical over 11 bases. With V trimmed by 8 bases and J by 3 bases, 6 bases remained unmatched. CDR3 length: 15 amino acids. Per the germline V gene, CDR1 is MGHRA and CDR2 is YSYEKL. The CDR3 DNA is TGCGCCAGCCGTTCGACTAGCGGGGACTACAATGAGCAGTTCTTC. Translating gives CASRSTSGDYNEQFF.